This T cell receptor beta chain is from a study of tumor-infiltrating lymphocytes in primary liver carcinoma. Overall study context: There were tumors of stage T1-T3 N0M0, each 4.2 to 10 cm across.

The researchers obtained blood RNA from unsorted whole blood and also extracted germline DNA. Germline values: CDR1 SQVTM, CDR2 ANQGSEA. This CDR3 is built from 17 residues. For this clonotype: Antigen specificity is unknown. Just one base apart from a much larger clone, this may be a read error.

The input was approximately 500 ng total RNA; TCR beta cDNA was made from it with a constant-region primer. Slightly modified ARM-PCR, run as three nested multiplex PCR rounds, produced the TCR beta libraries. In the first two PCR rounds, TRBV1-TRBV30 forward primers were paired with a C-beta reverse primer, and each round lasted around 10 cycles. MiXCR, applied by TCRdb to the multiplex PCR reads, yields one record per CDR3 protein. The profile shows 320,000 or so distinct CDR3 sequences, around three fifths of them singletons. Study results and caveats: Tumors and blood were compared for top-250-clone fraction, and tumors had the significantly higher value (p = 0.039). The overlap of tumor-adjacent and tumor-blood pairs was smaller than that of tumor region pairs.

Sequencing used peripheral blood. The clonotype was recovered from a man aged 35 to 55 with primary liver carcinoma and hepatitis B virus infection. The rearrangement joins TRBV29-1 to TRBJ2-3, with 14 bases identical to TRBD2. DNA of the CDR3: TGCAACGTAACGGGACTAGCGGGAGCATTCGCCACAGATACGCAGTATTTT. This sequence encodes CNVTGLAGAFATDTQYF.